These 4 T cell receptor beta chains came from one sample sequenced in a study of cytomegalovirus exposure and HLA in healthy donors listed by TCRdb under 2017. Library creation used the immunoSEQ multiplex PCR assay. A mixture of 60 forward primers for TCR Vbeta segments and 13 reverse primers for TCR Jbeta segments was used in the multiplex PCR. Entries here come from immuneACCESS through TCRdb and include only in-frame sequences with V and J called. Some clones fail to appear in such tables; in the studies checked, an unresolved V gene covers under half of the shortfall, and the cause of the remainder is unknown. The sample records 100,000 to 150,000 clones, around 69% of which are singletons. About 3% of the sample goes to the ten largest clones. Sequenced input: PBMCs. The receptors were sampled from a human donor in good health.

The CDR3: CASRTSFGPYEQYF. For the CDR3, the DNA is TGTGCCAGCAGGACTAGCTTTGGACCCTACGAGCAGTACTTC. The V and J genes are TRBV6-5 and TRBJ2-7; 7 bases match TRBD2. Germline V lookup: CDR1 MNHEY, CDR2 SVGAGI. The CDR3 extends over 14 amino acids. Trimming cost V 6 bases and J 2 bases; bases outside gene matches: 7.

The CDR3 bases are TGTGCCAGCAGCCCTTGGACTAGCGGGATAGTGAGTGAGCAGTTCTTC. Amino acid sequence: CASSPWTSGIVSEQFF. This chain uses TRBV7-3 with TRBJ2-1; TRBD2 aligns across 12 bases. V trimming: 5 bases; J trimming: 9 bases; junction bases outside the gene matches: 11. Germline CDR1 reads SGHTA; CDR2 reads FQGTGA. The CDR3 covers 16 residues.

The genes are TRBV11-2 and TRBJ2-7; unclear D gene. This CDR3 is built from 13 residues. CDR1 and CDR2 from the germline V gene are SGHAT and FQNNGV. Trimming removed 5 bases at V and 3 bases at J, with 11 bases between. The CDR3 is CASSVQRFYEQYF. CDR3 coding DNA: TGTGCCAGCAGCGTTCAGAGGTTCTACGAGCAGTACTTC.

In this sample, this clone turned up a few times. The chain uses TRBV5-4 and TRBJ1-2; 8 bases align to TRBD1. V shed 4 bases, J shed 4 bases, and the junction held 9 bases outside the gene matches. Germline V gene lookup returns CDR1 SGHNT and CDR2 YYREEE (reference sequence). The CDR3 extends over 15 amino acids. This CDR3 is CASSRTDRDIYGYTF. In nucleotides, the CDR3 is TGTGCCAGCAGCCGGACGGACAGGGACATCTATGGCTACACCTTC.